The entry that follows covers one T cell receptor (beta chain) sequence. This CDR3 has 14 residues. From germline, CDR1 is ENHRY and CDR2 SYGVKD. Trimming took 3 bases from V and 3 from J, leaving 9 bases between them. Living in 24 US areas, the participants were between 18 and 89 years of age. The data are from a study of blood T cell repertoires in COVID-19. Clones were read by immunoSEQ multiplex PCR, and TCRdb kept only the in-frame ones, dropping some. The data hold about 480,000 clones, with approximately 90% observed a single time. This rearrangement joins TRBV10-3 to TRBJ2-1; perhaps TRBD2 as D (6 bases). Sequencing was done on a sample of PBMCs or T cells enriched from blood (not recorded which). This clonotype was obtained from a woman between 40 and 50 years old who had recovered from COVID-19. The DNA of the CDR3 is TGTGCCATCAGTGACGGCGGGATCTACAATGAGCAGTTCTTC. Its translation: CAISDGGIYNEQFF.